The 32 T cell receptor beta chains reported below all come from one sample, sequenced in a study of long-term antiretroviral therapy in people with HIV. Investigators performed immunoSEQ version v3.0 at survey level. Assay used: immunoSEQ multiplex PCR; TCRdb lists only in-frame clones, some missing. This table has 7,500 to 9,000 clones, about three quarters appearing once. Sequences were derived from unsorted PBMCs, sampled 0.6 years before starting antiretroviral therapy. The receptor set was obtained from a man aged 40-50 years with HIV.

This clone was seen just once. The chain combines TRBV13 with TRBJ1-1, with D possibly being TRBD1 (5 bases). The V gene's germline CDR1 is PRHDT and CDR2 FYEKMQ (reference sequence). Trimming pared 0 bases from V and 7 bases from J, leaving 6 bases between. CDR3 length: 12 amino acids. The CDR3, as DNA: TGTGCCAGCAGCTTAGGAGGACATGAAGCTTTCTTT. Translating gives CASSLGGHEAFF.

Details on this clone: Additional DNA sequences in this sample encode the identical CDR3. The V gene is TRBV7-2, the J gene TRBJ1-5, with D perhaps TRBD1 (5 bases). Germline V gene lookup returns CDR1 SGHTA and CDR2 FQGNSA. The germline V and J ends were trimmed by 1 base and 3 bases, with 10 bases remaining between them. This CDR3 has 15 amino acids. The CDR3 sequence is CASSLDGGLNQPQHF. In DNA form, the CDR3 reads TGTGCCAGCAGCTTAGATGGGGGTCTCAATCAGCCCCAGCATTTT.

The CDR3 DNA sequence: TGTGCCAGCTCACCAGAAGCATTCTACAATGAGCAGTTCTTC. The encoded protein is CASSPEAFYNEQFF. The J gene is TRBJ2-1, the V gene TRBV18; D remains unclear. Germline-derived CDR1 and CDR2 are KGHSH and LQKENI. CDR3 size: 14 residues. Trimming removed 2 bases at V and 3 bases at J, with 8 bases between.

The genes are TRBV11-1 and TRBJ2-3; D may be TRBD2 (5 bases). Germline CDR1 and CDR2: SGHAT and FQDESV (reference sequence). The CDR3 is 14 amino acids. The germline V and J ends were trimmed by 3 bases and 3 bases, with 10 bases remaining between them. The CDR3 is CASSLAGGTDTQYF. DNA of the CDR3: TGTGCCAGCAGCTTGGCTGGCGGGACAGATACGCAGTATTTT.

The rearrangement uses TRBV5-1 and TRBJ1-1; no firm D call. This CDR3 is built from 13 residues. From germline, CDR1 is SGHRS and CDR2 YFSETQ. Trimming pared 4 bases from V and 2 bases from J, leaving 9 bases between. This CDR3 reads CASSGAVNTEAFF. DNA for the CDR3: TGCGCCAGCAGCGGAGCGGTTAACACTGAAGCTTTCTTT. The variable domain in full, with the rest retrieved from reference TRBV5-1 and TRBJ1-1, is KAGVTQTPRYLIKTRGQQVTLSCSPISGHRSVSWYQQTPGQGLQFLFEYFSETQRNKGNFPGRFSGRQFSNSRSEMNVSTLELGDSALYLCASSGAVNTEAFFGQGTRLTVV.

The V call is TRBV19, the J call TRBJ2-2; tentative D call: TRBD1 (5 bases). The germline V and J ends were trimmed by 9 bases and 0 bases, with 8 bases remaining between them. Germline V gene sequence: CDR1 LNHDA, CDR2 SQIVND (reference sequence). The CDR3 extends over 13 amino acids. The CDR3 coding sequence is TGTGCCAGCGACAGTTCGAACACCGGGGAGCTGTTTTTT. It yields the protein CASDSSNTGELFF. Full variable domain (outside the CDR3, taken from reference TRBV19 and TRBJ2-2): DGGITQSPKYLFRKEGQNVTLSCEQNLNHDAMYWYRQDPGQGLRLIYYSQIVNDFQKGDIAEGYSVSREKKESFPLTVTSAQKNPTAFYLCASDSSNTGELFFGEGSRLTVL.

This clone was counted only a few times. The gene calls are TRBV7-9 and TRBJ2-5, with no clear D. The CDR3 is 13 amino acids. Between the trimmed V and J ends, which lost 5 bases and 3 bases, there was a span of 10 bases. CDR1 is SEHNR and CDR2 is FQNEAQ in the germline V gene (reference sequence). CDR3 loop: CASSPGHKETQYF. The CDR3 DNA follows: TGTGCCAGCAGCCCGGGTCACAAAGAGACCCAGTACTTC.

The V call is TRBV2, the J call TRBJ1-6, with D possibly being TRBD1 (6 bases). Per germline, CDR1 SNHLY and CDR2 FYNNEI. Trimming shortened V by 4 bases and J by 6 bases, and 13 bases separated the two germline ends. The CDR3 is 15 residues long. The CDR3 sequence is CASSGFGQINSPLHF. As DNA, the CDR3 is TGTGCCAGCAGTGGATTCGGACAGATTAATTCACCCCTCCACTTT.

The gene calls are TRBV7-8 and TRBJ1-5, with no clear D. The CDR3 consists of 16 residues. Deletions cut 5 bases from V and 2 bases from J, with 16 bases between. CDR1 is SGHVS, CDR2 FQNEAQ, per germline. The CDR3 bases are TGTGCCAGCAGCCCCAGTCGGATGGCTGGCAATCAGCCCCAGCATTTT. It yields the protein CASSPSRMAGNQPQHF.

This chain connects TRBV5-6 to TRBJ1-5; no definite D call. CDR3 size: 14 residues. Between the trimmed V and J ends, which lost 4 bases and 3 bases, there was a span of 11 bases. Per the germline V gene, CDR1 is SGHDT and CDR2 is YYEEEE. The CDR3 here is CASSPGVYNQPQHF. In nucleotides, the CDR3 is TGTGCCAGCAGCCCGGGAGTCTACAATCAGCCCCAGCATTTT.

This chain links TRBV19 with TRBJ2-3; 13 nucleotides line up with TRBD2. The germline CDR1 and CDR2 sequences are LNHDA and SQIVND (reference sequence). This CDR3 contains 18 residues. The trim removed 3 bases at V and 4 bases at J, leaving 10 bases unmatched. The CDR3 DNA follows: TGTGCCAGTAGTATCTTAGGACTAGCGGGGGCTGAATCAGATACGCAGTATTTT. Translation gives CASSILGLAGAESDTQYF.

This sequence joins TRBV27 and TRBJ2-7, with TRBD1 matching 7 bases. Germline V lookup: CDR1 MNHEY, CDR2 SMNVEV (reference sequence). The CDR3 has 15 residues. The V gene end was trimmed by 3 bases and the J gene end by 4 bases; junction bases not matched to a gene: 9. Here the CDR3 reads CASSFTGTAGYEQYF. The CDR3 DNA is TGTGCCAGCAGTTTCACCGGGACAGCCGGATACGAGCAGTACTTC.

The chain uses TRBV11-2 and TRBJ2-2, with D possibly matching TRBD2 (6 bases). Germline CDR1 SGHAT, CDR2 FQNNGV. With 2 bases removed from V and 0 bases from J, the gap between germline ends came to 7 bases. The CDR3 contains 15 residues. The CDR3 reads CASSLRGTNTGELFF. DNA of the CDR3: TGTGCCAGCAGCTTACGGGGGACGAACACCGGGGAGCTGTTTTTT.

V gene TRBV19 combines with J gene TRBJ2-6; 7 bases line up with TRBD1. V lost 6 bases and J lost 4; bases outside the gene matches: 12. CDR1 is LNHDA and CDR2 is SQIVND in the germline V gene (reference sequence). The CDR3 sequence is 17 residues long. Here the CDR3 reads CASRTTGSIGGANVLTF. The CDR3 nucleotides are TGTGCCAGTAGAACGACAGGGAGTATAGGGGGGGCCAACGTCCTGACTTTC. Full variable domain (missing parts from reference TRBV19 and TRBJ2-6): DGGITQSPKYLFRKEGQNVTLSCEQNLNHDAMYWYRQDPGQGLRLIYYSQIVNDFQKGDIAEGYSVSREKKESFPLTVTSAQKNPTAFYLCASRTTGSIGGANVLTFGAGSRLTVL.

The rearrangement uses TRBV10-1 and TRBJ2-7; no reliable D call. This CDR3 region has 17 residues. Trimming cost V 2 bases and J 2 bases, with 19 bases left between them. The germline CDR1 and CDR2 sequences are WNHNN and SYGVQD (reference sequence). The CDR3 coding sequence is TGCGCCAGCAGTGAGAAGGTAGCTGACGAACCACCCTACGAGCAGTACTTC. Encoded protein: CASSEKVADEPPYEQYF.

The CDR3 spells CASSDGSSNGATQYF. The CDR3 region has the DNA TGTGCCAGCAGTGATGGGTCCTCTAATGGGGCGACCCAGTACTTC. This chain links TRBV25-1 with TRBJ2-5; weak D call: TRBD1 (5 bases). The CDR3 runs to 15 residues. V was pared by 3 bases and J by 7 bases, with 18 bases between. Germline V gene lookup returns CDR1 MGHDK and CDR2 SYGVNS. The full variable domain, rest sourced from reference TRBV25-1 and TRBJ2-5, is EADIYQTPRYLVIGTGKKITLECSQTMGHDKMYWYQQDPGMELHLIHYSYGVNSTEKGDLSSESTVSRIRTEHFPLTLESARPSHTSQYLCASSDGSSNGATQYFGPGTRLLVL.

The rearrangement joins TRBV7-9 to TRBJ2-7, with D maybe TRBD1 (6 bases). The V end was cut by 1 base, the J end by 4 bases, with 11 bases between. CDR1 and CDR2 from the germline V gene are SEHNR and FQNEAQ (reference sequence). The CDR3 consists of 14 residues. The CDR3 DNA sequence: TGTGCCAGCAGCTTAGGAGCAGGGGATTACGAGCAGTACTTC. Its translation: CASSLGAGDYEQYF.

This clone was counted a single time. The chain employs TRBV13 and TRBJ2-2; a possible D gene is TRBD2 (6 bases). Trimming cost V 1 base and J 1 base, with 10 bases left between them. Germline values: CDR1 PRHDT, CDR2 FYEKMQ (reference sequence). The CDR3 loop spans 16 amino acids. The DNA of the CDR3 is TGTGCCAGCAGCTTAGTAGCGGAATGGAACACCGGGGAGCTGTTTTTT. Protein product: CASSLVAEWNTGELFF.

The chain carries TRBV10-2 and TRBJ1-2, with 9 bases aligning to TRBD1. Germline values: CDR1 WSHSY, CDR2 SAAADI. The CDR3 is 15 amino acids. V dropped 7 bases and J dropped 8; count of bases not matched to a gene: 14. The DNA of the CDR3 is TGCGCCAGCAATCAACAGGGGGCCTCTAAGCGAGGCTACACCTTC. This translates into CASNQQGASKRGYTF.

The chain couples TRBV6-1 to TRBJ1-3, with D perhaps TRBD1 (5 bases). The CDR3 length is 15 residues. Per germline, CDR1 MNHNS and CDR2 SASEGT. Between the trimmed V and J ends, which lost 4 bases and 9 bases, there was a span of 19 bases. DNA for the CDR3: TGTGCCAGCAGTGCCCAGGGAAGGATGAGCGGCACCATATATTTT. Translated, it gives CASSAQGRMSGTIYF.

By frequency in the sample, this clone is medium-sized. The chain couples TRBV2 to TRBJ1-1; D possibly corresponds to TRBD1 (5 bases). Germline V lookup: CDR1 SNHLY, CDR2 FYNNEI. The V end was cut by 2 bases, the J end by 1 base, with 11 bases between. The CDR3 extends over 15 amino acids. This CDR3 reads CASSEYIGQNTEAFF. CDR3 DNA sequence: TGTGCCAGCAGTGAATATATCGGACAGAACACTGAAGCTTTCTTT.

The V call is TRBV7-9, the J call TRBJ1-1; D is possibly TRBD1 (5 bases). CDR3 length: 13 amino acids. Trimming took off 0 bases at V and 8 bases at J, with 10 bases between the two ends. Germline V gene data show CDR1 as SEHNR and CDR2 as FQNEAQ (reference sequence). The CDR3 is CASSLAGVGEAFF. For the CDR3, the DNA is TGTGCCAGCAGCTTAGCAGGGGTGGGCGAAGCTTTCTTT. The full variable domain, in which reference TRBV7-9 and TRBJ1-1 provide the parts outside the CDR3, is DTGVSQNPRHKITKRGQNVTFRCDPISEHNRLYWYRQTLGQGPEFLTYFQNEAQLEKSRLLSDRFSAERPKGSFSTLEIQRTEQGDSAMYLCASSLAGVGEAFFGQGTRLTVV.

V usage is TRBV7-2 and J usage is TRBJ1-4; D is unclear. V was cut by 1 base and J by 0 bases, with 9 bases left in between. Germline V gene lookup returns CDR1 SGHTA and CDR2 FQGNSA. This CDR3 contains 16 residues. The CDR3 DNA reads TGTGCCAGCAGCTTAGAGGGATTCTCAACTAATGAAAAACTGTTTTTT. It is translated as CASSLEGFSTNEKLFF.

The chain joins TRBV10-3 to TRBJ2-1; TRBD2 aligns across 9 bases. Trimming cost V 2 bases and J 5 bases; bases outside gene matches: 10. The CDR3 extends over 17 amino acids. Germline CDR1 reads ENHRY; CDR2 reads SYGVKD. This chain's CDR3 is CAISEIIASGEHNEQFF. The CDR3 DNA is TGTGCCATCAGTGAGATAATAGCTAGCGGGGAGCACAATGAGCAGTTCTTC.

For the CDR3, the DNA is TGTGCCAGCAGTCCCCGAGAGGGTGGTAGACAGCCCCAGCATTTT. Its translation: CASSPREGGRQPQHF. V gene TRBV6-5 combines with J gene TRBJ1-5; D gene unclear. The CDR3 length is 15 residues. Germline V gene lookup returns CDR1 MNHEY and CDR2 SVGAGI. The ends were cut back, 5 bases at V and 7 bases at J, with 18 bases in the middle.

The chain recombines TRBV2 with TRBJ2-6, with D unclear. Trimming took off 4 bases at V and 4 bases at J, with 8 bases between the two ends. Germline V gene data show CDR1 as SNHLY and CDR2 as FYNNEI. The CDR3 is 14 residues long. The CDR3: CASSVSPGANVLTF. CDR3 nucleotide sequence: TGTGCCAGCAGTGTAAGTCCGGGGGCCAACGTCCTGACTTTC.

This chain connects TRBV15 to TRBJ2-7; the match to TRBD1 covers 7 bases. V gave up 0 bases and J gave up 2 bases; unmatched junction bases: 7. The CDR3 extends over 16 amino acids. Germline V lookup: CDR1 LNHNV, CDR2 YYDKDF (reference sequence). The CDR3 nucleotides read TGTGCCACCAGCAGAGAGCCGACAGGGTCGGCCTACGAGCAGTACTTC. Protein sequence: CATSREPTGSAYEQYF.

The chain combines TRBV30 with TRBJ2-7; 13 bases agree with TRBD2. V shed 2 bases and J 6 bases; nucleotides not matched to a gene: 7. In germline, CDR1 is GTSNPN, CDR2 SVGIG (reference sequence). The CDR3 covers 15 residues. CDR3 amino acids: CAWSSLGLAGAEQYF. The CDR3 DNA sequence: TGTGCCTGGAGTTCGCTAGGACTAGCGGGGGCCGAGCAGTACTTC.

The chain links TRBV11-2 to TRBJ1-2, with 7 bases matching TRBD1. The V and J ends lost 5 bases and 7 bases, in that order; junction bases with no gene match: 10. The V gene's germline CDR1 is SGHAT and CDR2 FQNNGV. The CDR3 sequence is 14 residues long. The CDR3 reads CASSATGTALGYTF. In DNA, the CDR3 is TGTGCCAGCAGCGCGACCGGGACAGCCCTTGGCTACACCTTC.

In its sample, this clone was seen once. J is TRBJ2-7 and V is TRBV27; D might be TRBD1 (6 bases). V dropped 3 bases and J dropped 0 bases, with 9 bases sitting between them. The CDR3 totals 14 residues. Germline CDR1 MNHEY, CDR2 SMNVEV (reference sequence). The CDR3 spells CASSFQGSSYEQYF. In DNA form, the CDR3 reads TGTGCCAGCAGTTTCCAGGGGAGCTCCTACGAGCAGTACTTC.

The table lists this clone with a few counts. This chain joins TRBV29-1 and TRBJ1-1; the match to TRBD1 covers 8 bases. The J segment lost 4 bases and the V segment lost 6 bases, leaving 10 bases of the junction unmatched. Germline loops: CDR1 SQVTM, CDR2 ANQGSEA. The CDR3 sequence is 14 residues long. The CDR3 DNA is TGCAGCGTGGTCAGGGGGCTGATTGGCACTGAAGCTTTCTTT. Translated: CSVVRGLIGTEAFF.

The rearrangement joins TRBV7-9 to TRBJ2-7, with 7 bases lining up with TRBD2. V lost 8 bases to trimming and J lost 5 bases; unmatched junction nucleotides: 3. This CDR3 has 11 amino acids. Germline CDR1 reads SEHNR; CDR2 reads FQNEAQ (reference sequence). The chain's CDR3 is CASGEGHEQYF. The CDR3 region has the DNA TGTGCCAGCGGGGAGGGCCACGAGCAGTACTTC.